The rows below give T cell receptor beta chains drawn from one sample of a study of a mutant IDH1 vaccine in newly diagnosed glioma. Data came from immunoSEQ multiplex PCR; TCRdb stores just in-frame clones and leaves some out. Seen here are roughly 86,000 clones, over 75% observed once, and the top ten hold approximately 5%. These TCRs' antigens remain unknown. Source: PBMCs, taken from a glioma patient whose treatment included an IDH1 peptide vaccine. The receptors stem from a man aged 40-49 years with glioma. Each CDR3 is given with its conserved first and last residue.

j_call	cdr3_length	v_call	cdr3_aa
TRBJ2-7	14	TRBV7-2	CASSLGNTGGEQYF
TRBJ2-5	15	TRBV4-3	CASSLGPGPQETQYF
TRBJ1-1	15	TRBV5-5	CASSSYTNMNTEAFF
TRBJ2-2	15	TRBV2	CASKTRGQNTGELFF
TRBJ1-1	12	TRBV18	CASSRQLNEAFF
TRBJ1-1	14	TRBV7-6	CASSSGTVGTEAFF
TRBJ2-7	15	TRBV2	CASPEGGAGNYEQYF
TRBJ2-5	12	TRBV15	CATWREEETQYF
TRBJ2-6	18	TRBV25-1	CASSTQGALASGANVLTF
TRBJ2-5	15	TRBV7-9	CASSAYGTAKETQYF
TRBJ1-1	12	TRBV11-3	CASSFSGTEAFF
TRBJ2-1	13	TRBV30	CAWSVVQGAEQFF
TRBJ1-1	17	TRBV7-6	CASSSSQTGWRNTEAFF
TRBJ1-3	15	TRBV6-1	CASSVQGNPERTIYF
TRBJ1-2	16	TRBV6-1	CASSALSGQGTYGYTF
TRBJ1-1	15	TRBV6-1	CASSSLGTGNTEAFF
TRBJ2-6	14	TRBV4-3	CASSLYSGANVLTF
TRBJ2-2	14	TRBV28	CASSPGQVPGELFF
TRBJ1-2	12	TRBV7-9	CASSSNRGGYTF
TRBJ1-1	13	TRBV28	CASSSRGRSEAFF
TRBJ2-2	15	TRBV6-1	CASRLAGGGTGELFF
TRBJ1-6	17	TRBV30	CAWSTGVSSSYNSPLHF
TRBJ2-3	13	TRBV29-1	CSVVSRSKDTQYF
TRBJ1-1	15	TRBV7-9	CASSHPGQMNTEAFF
TRBJ1-4	15	TRBV7-9	CASSSSGRGQEKLFF
TRBJ2-7	13	TRBV4-3	CASRTGTGYEQYF
TRBJ1-1	15	TRBV15	CATSRDRAANTEAFF
TRBJ1-3	11	TRBV19	CASSLRYTIYF
TRBJ2-7	14	TRBV10-1	CASSAGGASYEQYF
TRBJ2-7	15	TRBV28	CASSLRGPTPYEQYF
TRBJ2-1	16	TRBV5-4	CASSSPTSGTSNEQFF
TRBJ2-4	15	TRBV18	CASSPPPDLKNIQYF
.	12	TRBV7-9	CASNRDSYEQYF
TRBJ2-1	13	TRBV5-4	CASSLVSNNEQFF
TRBJ2-1	12	TRBV10-1	CASRGQYNEQFF
TRBJ2-3	14	TRBV7-2	CASSLGAQGNTQYF
TRBJ2-1	17	TRBV19	CASSRSRGQEGYYEQFF
TRBJ1-1	17	TRBV19	CASSISAGGSLYTEAFF
TRBJ2-5	13	TRBV4-1	CASSQTGVETQYF
TRBJ1-1	13	TRBV9	CASSVGRNTEAFF
TRBJ2-3	18	TRBV5-1	CASSLGQGAGPSTDTQYF
TRBJ1-5	14	TRBV6-5	CASSLQGSVQPQHF
TRBJ2-1	13	TRBV6-5	CASGRGPYNEQFF
TRBJ2-1	16	TRBV2	CASSDLSGRNYNEQFF
TRBJ1-2	12	TRBV2	CASSENNYGYTF
TRBJ2-3	15	TRBV5-4	CASSPSLRDTDTQYF
TRBJ2-7	15	TRBV2	CASSDVSTGVREQYF
TRBJ2-4	14	TRBV5-1	CASSISSTKNIQYF
TRBJ2-5	13	TRBV10-3	CAISWDGRETQYF
TRBJ2-3	16	TRBV7-2	CASSFLGGMVTDTQYF
TRBJ2-1	13	TRBV5-1	CASSWGGDRAQFF
TRBJ1-5	16	TRBV7-2	CASSARPGIGNQPQHF
TRBJ1-2	15	TRBV19	CASLGGAAMTYGYTF
TRBJ2-5	16	TRBV7-9	CASSFNIGPSGVTQYF
TRBJ1-4	15	TRBV5-1	CASSPRGTGNEKLFF